This T cell receptor beta chain emerged from a study of blood T cell repertoires in COVID-19. Looking at the study overall: COVID-19 samples collected from the United States, Italy and Spain covered acute and convalescent phases.

Trimming stripped 5 bases from V and 6 bases from J, with 14 bases between. The germline V gene has CDR1 SGDLS and CDR2 YYNGEE. This CDR3 contains 13 residues. Profiled with immunoSEQ multiplex PCR; TCRdb holds only in-frame clones, not every one. This repertoire shows approximately 170,000 clones, just under 85% found once; its top ten account for 7.5% to 9.5%. This rearrangement joins TRBV9 to TRBJ1-2; no clear D. This clonotype originated in a man aged 35-49 years who had recovered from COVID-19. The sample consisted of peripheral blood. The CDR3 DNA follows: TGTGCCAGCAGTCCTGTATCGAGGCATGGCTACACCTTC. Its protein is CASSPVSRHGYTF.